This T cell receptor (beta chain) emerged from a study of cytotoxic CD8 clonotypes in ibrutinib-treated CLL. About the study: Investigators reported roughly 24 partial and 2 complete responses; after median around 63 months, approximately 15 patients remained remitted and some 12 progressed. Broader study findings: While tracking circulating CD8+ T-cell counts, baseline clonality exceeded that of age-matched healthy donors.

Clones were sequenced by immunoSEQ multiplex PCR, and TCRdb holds only the in-frame ones, with some missing. Here the sample spans some 140,000 clones, 91% being singletons. V trimming: 4 bases; J trimming: 6 bases; junction bases outside the gene matches: 6. CDR3 length: 14 amino acids. The germline V gene has CDR1 MRHNA and CDR2 SNTAGT. To note about this clone: As yet, its antigen is unknown.

This TCR was recovered from a human donor with chronic lymphocytic leukemia. The material was PBMCs, obtained after 12 months of ibrutinib treatment. The chain carries TRBV6-4 and TRBJ2-1; 7 positions agree with TRBD2. The CDR3 here is CASSATTSVNEQFF. As DNA, the CDR3 is TGTGCCAGCAGTGCGACCACTAGCGTCAATGAGCAGTTCTTC.